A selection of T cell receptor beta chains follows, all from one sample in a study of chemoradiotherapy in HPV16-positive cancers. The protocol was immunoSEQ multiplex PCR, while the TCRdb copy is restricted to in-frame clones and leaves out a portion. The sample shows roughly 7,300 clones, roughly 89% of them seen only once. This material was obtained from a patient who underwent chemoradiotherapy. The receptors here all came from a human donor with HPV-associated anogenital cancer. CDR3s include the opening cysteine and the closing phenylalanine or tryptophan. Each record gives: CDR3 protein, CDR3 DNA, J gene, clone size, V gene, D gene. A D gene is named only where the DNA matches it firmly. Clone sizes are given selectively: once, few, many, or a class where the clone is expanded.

CDR3aa: CASSLGDLMNTEAFF; CDR3nt: TGCGCCAGCAGCTTGGGGGACTTAATGAACACTGAAGCTTTCTTT; j_gene: TRBJ1-1; abundance: NA; v_gene: TRBV5-1; d_gene: NA
CDR3aa: CAIRPTADNSPLHF; CDR3nt: TGTGCCATCAGACCGACTGCCGATAATTCACCCCTCCACTTT; j_gene: TRBJ1-6; abundance: once; v_gene: TRBV10-3; d_gene: NA
CDR3aa: CAWSRTLNTEAFF; CDR3nt: TGTGCCTGGAGTAGAACTTTGAACACTGAAGCTTTCTTT; j_gene: TRBJ1-1; abundance: NA; v_gene: TRBV30; d_gene: NA
CDR3aa: CATSTSPNSPLHF; CDR3nt: TGTGCCACCAGCACCTCCCCTAATTCACCCCTCCACTTT; j_gene: TRBJ1-6; abundance: NA; v_gene: TRBV15; d_gene: NA
CDR3aa: CAWSGGIGQPQHF; CDR3nt: TGTGCCTGGAGTGGAGGGATCGGCCAGCCCCAGCATTTT; j_gene: TRBJ1-5; abundance: NA; v_gene: TRBV30; d_gene: NA
CDR3aa: CASSPGGGTQETQYF; CDR3nt: TGTGCCAGCAGCCCAGGAGGCGGAACCCAAGAGACCCAGTACTTC; j_gene: TRBJ2-5; abundance: NA; v_gene: TRBV7-6; d_gene: NA
CDR3aa: CASSLGGNYGYTF; CDR3nt: TGCGCCAGCAGCTTGGGAGGGAACTATGGCTACACCTTC; j_gene: TRBJ1-2; abundance: NA; v_gene: TRBV5-1; d_gene: NA
CDR3aa: CASSYQETQYF; CDR3nt: TGTGCCAGCAGTTACCAAGAGACCCAGTACTTC; j_gene: TRBJ2-5; abundance: NA; v_gene: TRBV6-6; d_gene: NA
CDR3aa: CASSLEGATNEKLFF; CDR3nt: TGTGCCAGCAGCTTAGAGGGCGCAACTAATGAAAAACTGTTTTTT; j_gene: TRBJ1-4; abundance: NA; v_gene: TRBV11-2; d_gene: NA
CDR3aa: CASSLVAGATDTQYF; CDR3nt: TGTGCCAGCAGTCTCGTAGCGGGAGCGACAGATACGCAGTATTTT; j_gene: TRBJ2-3; abundance: NA; v_gene: TRBV27; d_gene: TRBD2